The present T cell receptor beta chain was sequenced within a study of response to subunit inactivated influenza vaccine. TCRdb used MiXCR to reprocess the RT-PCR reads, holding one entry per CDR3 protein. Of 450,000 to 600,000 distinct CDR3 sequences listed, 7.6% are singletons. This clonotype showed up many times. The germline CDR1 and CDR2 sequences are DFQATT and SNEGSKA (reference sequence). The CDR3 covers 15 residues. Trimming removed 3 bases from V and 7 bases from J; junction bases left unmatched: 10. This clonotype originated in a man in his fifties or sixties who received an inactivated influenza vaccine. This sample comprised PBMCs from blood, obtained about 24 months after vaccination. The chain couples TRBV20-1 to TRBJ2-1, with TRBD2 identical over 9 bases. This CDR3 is CSARGGLAGRNEQFF. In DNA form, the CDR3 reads TGCAGTGCTAGGGGGGGCCTAGCGGGGAGAAATGAGCAGTTCTTC.